The clone carrying this T cell receptor beta chain has only one observation. As yet, its antigen is unknown. The source of the sample is a study of shared clonotypes between healthy human individuals. Study results and limitations: As a rule, naive subsets had a larger estimated richness than memory subsets. A reduction in generation probabilities was seen for non-shared clonotypes relative to those shared by all four donors.

V was pared by 2 bases and J by 6 bases, with 5 bases of the junction left unmatched. There are 14 residues in the CDR3. Germline V gene data show CDR1 as LNHDA and CDR2 as SQIVND (reference sequence). Terminally differentiated effector memory CD45RA+ cells were excluded from the naive CD8 cells, which were CD45RO-negative and positively selected for CCR7. Sequencing used immunoSEQ multiplex PCR; TCRdb keeps in-frame clones, though not all of them. This sample carries about 2,100,000 clones, roughly 91% of them seen once, and the ten largest clones take approximately 1.7%. This TCR was recovered from a man aged 18-30 years in good health. Some clones in this sample may be carry-over from other donors' samples. The chain couples TRBV19 to TRBJ2-7; 9 bases align to TRBD2. Sequencing used naive CD8+ T cells from PBMCs. The CDR3 coding sequence is TGTGCCAGTAGTATAACGGGCGGGAGGGCCGAGCAGTACTTC. Translation: CASSITGGRAEQYF.